This TCR beta chain was captured in a study of T cell repertoires in cytomegalovirus infection. In the study overall: Carrying CMV and the relevant HLA type showed in public TCR beta signatures. Study observations and caveats: Ex vivo, HLA-C-restricted CMV-specific TCR beta clonotypes prevailed over the rest of the response.

This CDR3 spans 15 amino acids. CDR1 and CDR2 from the germline V gene are MGHRA and YSYEKL. V lost 4 bases to trimming and J lost 8 bases; unmatched junction nucleotides: 8. Worth noting for this clonotype: The antigen remains undetermined.

TCRdb re-derived calls from the reads in MiXCR, one entry per CDR3 protein. The sample records 750,000 to 900,000 distinct CDR3 sequences, almost 30% being singletons. The J gene is TRBJ2-1, the V gene TRBV4-1; 10 nucleotides line up with TRBD1. The TCR was taken from a human donor in good health (CMV status not recorded). Some clones in this sample may be carry-over from other donors' samples. This material consisted of cultured CD8+ T cells from PBMCs, taken from culture after CMV antigen stimulation. CDR3 in amino acids: CASSLDRGLFDEQFF. For the CDR3, the DNA is TGCGCCAGCAGCCTCGACAGGGGGCTTTTCGATGAGCAGTTCTTC.